The subject of this entry is one TCR beta chain. It lacks a known antigen. Per-nucleotide qualities are absent, and no much larger clonotype sits a single base away. This entry comes from a study of blood T cell repertoires in COVID-19 (dated by TCRdb to 2018 to 2020). Background on the whole study: The collaborator samples originated in the United States, Italy and Spain and spanned the acute and convalescent phases of COVID-19. The prospective study material was composed of cDNA or gDNA derived from T cells, B-cell-depleted T cells, or PBMCs. The dataset comprised deeply sampled blood TCRbeta repertoires from subjects exposed to, actively infected with, or recovered from COVID-19. The repertoires were released in a freely available public database intended as a resource for research on the immune response to SARS-CoV-2. The samples were drawn from the first 160 participants of the ongoing ImmuneRACE study and from under 1,500 subjects provided by 6 global collaborators. Nearly every sample came with metadata listing a de-identified subject ID, COVID-19 status, age in years and sex. Where HLA class I and class II types were available, the types were taken from metadata supplied by the sample provider, not from assay-based typing. Results and caveats for the whole study, not just this receptor: The quantity of clinical and demographic metadata differed by source and by participant and was supplied without curation.

One collaborating source in Seattle enrolled patients during active infection and followed them longitudinally through the course of disease. Collaborating institutions collected whole blood in K2EDTA tubes following their own protocols. For TCRbeta analysis, collaborator samples were shipped as frozen whole blood, as isolated PBMCs, or as DNA extracted from either sample type. The CDR3 contains 14 residues, cysteine and phenylalanine counted. Only CDR3 DNA remains: 42 bases, in frame from the first base. Trimmed from V: 4 bases; trimmed from J: 8 bases; junction bases lacking a gene match: 9. CDR1 and CDR2 (SGHRS, YFSETQ) derive from the germline V gene. TCRbeta CDR3 regions were amplified from genomic DNA using the immunoSEQ Assay, a bias-controlled multiplex PCR. For the original study's pipeline: The number of nucleated cells in each sample was estimated from the amplification of reference gene primers within the assay. To quantify the absolute abundance of each unique TCRbeta CDR3 rearrangement, sequence reads were collapsed and filtered. Productive Simpson clonality was computed per sample as the square root of Simpson's diversity index over productive rearrangements. In TCRdb, the immuneACCESS table is reduced to in-frame sequences with V and J assigned. These tables do not hold every clone; where another copy was compared, an unresolved V gene accounts for under half, and the others remain unexplained. V and J calls and clone size are those listed in that table; D and trimming were worked out from the DNA. Recorded for this sample are around 150,000 clones; just under 90% of them occurred a single time. The top ten clonotypes cover about a tenth of the sample.

The clonotype originates from a woman between 65 and 79 years old with COVID-19, enrolled during active disease. Sequencing input: peripheral blood. The chain is made from TRBV5-1 and TRBJ1-2, and TRBD1 aligns with 9 junction nucleotides. The CDR3 reads CASSLQGQGEGYTF. The DNA reads as follows: TGCGCCAGCAGCCTGCAGGGACAGGGAGAGGGCTACACCTTC.